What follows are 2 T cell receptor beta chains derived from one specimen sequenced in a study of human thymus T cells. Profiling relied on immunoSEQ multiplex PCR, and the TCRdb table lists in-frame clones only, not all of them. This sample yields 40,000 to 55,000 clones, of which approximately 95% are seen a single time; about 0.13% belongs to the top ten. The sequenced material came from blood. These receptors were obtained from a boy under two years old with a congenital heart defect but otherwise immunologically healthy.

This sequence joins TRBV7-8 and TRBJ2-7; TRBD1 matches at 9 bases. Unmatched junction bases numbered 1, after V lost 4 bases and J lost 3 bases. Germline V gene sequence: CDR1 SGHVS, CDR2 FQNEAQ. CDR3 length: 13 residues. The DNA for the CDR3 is TGTGCCAGCAGCTGGGGACAGGGCTACGAGCAGTACTTC. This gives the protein CASSWGQGYEQYF.

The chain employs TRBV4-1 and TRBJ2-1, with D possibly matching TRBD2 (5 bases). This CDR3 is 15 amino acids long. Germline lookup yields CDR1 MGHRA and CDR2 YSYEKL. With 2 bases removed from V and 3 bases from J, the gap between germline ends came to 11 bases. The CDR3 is CASSQRAVLYNEQFF. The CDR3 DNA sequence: TGCGCCAGCAGCCAACGAGCGGTTCTCTACAATGAGCAGTTCTTC.